This TCR beta chain is drawn from a study of CD8+CD57+ T cells in acquired aplastic anemia. CDR3 and TCR beta VDJ profiling relied on genomic DNA as the template. TCRdb ran MiXCR on the reads and lists one entry per CDR3 protein. The data hold about 210,000 distinct CDR3 sequences, with roughly 33% observed a single time. This CDR3 contains 15 residues. The V and J ends lost 5 bases and 6 bases, in that order; junction bases with no gene match: 10. Germline V gene sequence: CDR1 LNHDA, CDR2 SQIVND (reference sequence). Sequencing was done on a sample of sorted CD4+, CD8+, or CD8+CD57+ T cells (not recorded which) from PBMCs. The chain is built from TRBV19 and TRBJ2-1, with 7 bases lining up with TRBD2. This TCR came from a human donor in good health, serving as a control. CDR3 sequence reads: CASSPSAGVCNEQFF. CDR3 sequence (DNA): TGTGCCAGTAGTCCCTCGGCGGGGGTATGCAATGAGCAGTTCTTC.